A selection of T cell receptor beta chains follows, all from one sample in a study of T cells in Graves' hyperthyroidism and ophthalmopathy. TCRdb redid the calling of the multiplex PCR reads with MiXCR, one entry per CDR3 protein. Of hundreds of thousands of distinct CDR3 sequences in the sample, approximately 40% were seen once. Sequencing was carried out using blood. Receptors originate from a man between 18 and 35 years old with Graves' hyperthyroidism. Both conserved end residues are part of each CDR3. A D gene is named only where the DNA matches it firmly. The size field is filled for only some rows; it gives once, few, many or a size class.

J gene: TRBJ2-7
V gene: TRBV12-3/TRBV12-4
D gene: TRBD1
clone size: few
CDR3 protein: CASSHGQEIPSYEQYF
CDR3 DNA: TGTGCCAGCAGTCACGGACAGGAAATTCCCTCCTACGAGCAGTACTTC

J gene: TRBJ1-1
V gene: TRBV10-3
D gene: -
clone size: -
CDR3 protein: CAISNIPQLARGRNTEAFF
CDR3 DNA: TGTGCCATCAGTAACATCCCGCAACTAGCGCGGGGCCGGAACACTGAAGCTTTCTTT

J gene: TRBJ2-5
V gene: TRBV9
D gene: TRBD2
clone size: -
CDR3 protein: CASSPEKRGFQETQYF
CDR3 DNA: TGTGCCAGCAGCCCAGAAAAGCGGGGGTTCCAAGAGACCCAGTACTTC

J gene: TRBJ2-7
V gene: TRBV12-3/TRBV12-4
D gene: -
clone size: -
CDR3 protein: CASSLDPGAQEYF
CDR3 DNA: TGTGCCAGCAGTTTAGACCCCGGGGCGCAGGAGTACTTC

J gene: TRBJ2-5
V gene: TRBV25-1
D gene: -
clone size: -
CDR3 protein: CASIPLPEAGETQYF
CDR3 DNA: TGTGCCAGCATTCCCCTCCCAGAGGCGGGCGAGACCCAGTACTTC

J gene: TRBJ1-2
V gene: TRBV5-1
D gene: TRBD1
clone size: few
CDR3 protein: CASSHTPTGEHDGYTF
CDR3 DNA: TGCGCCAGCAGTCATACGCCAACAGGGGAACACGATGGCTACACCTTC

J gene: TRBJ1-3
V gene: TRBV7-3
D gene: -
clone size: -
CDR3 protein: CASSAQAGWGETIYF
CDR3 DNA: TGTGCCAGCAGCGCCCAAGCGGGGTGGGGAGAGACCATATATTTT

J gene: TRBJ2-5
V gene: TRBV7-9
D gene: TRBD1
clone size: few
CDR3 protein: CASSLLGTGQETQYF
CDR3 DNA: TGTGCCAGCAGCTTATTAGGGACAGGACAAGAGACCCAGTACTTC

J gene: TRBJ1-2
V gene: TRBV7-9
D gene: TRBD1
clone size: -
CDR3 protein: CASSLVGQAAYGYTF
CDR3 DNA: TGTGCCAGCAGCTTAGTGGGACAGGCAGCCTATGGCTACACCTTC

J gene: TRBJ1-5
V gene: TRBV11-2
D gene: -
clone size: -
CDR3 protein: CASSRELNQPQHF
CDR3 DNA: TGTGCCAGCAGCCGGGAGCTTAATCAGCCCCAGCATTTT

J gene: TRBJ1-4
V gene: TRBV20-1
D gene: -
clone size: many
CDR3 protein: CSAREGRLGEKLFF
CDR3 DNA: TGCAGTGCTAGGGAAGGCCGTCTTGGAGAAAAACTGTTTTTT

J gene: TRBJ2-7
V gene: TRBV7-2
D gene: -
clone size: many
CDR3 protein: CASSQQYEQYF
CDR3 DNA: TGTGCCAGCAGCCAACAGTACGAGCAGTACTTC

J gene: TRBJ1-5
V gene: TRBV2
D gene: TRBD1
clone size: -
CDR3 protein: CASFRQGGNQPQHF
CDR3 DNA: TGTGCCAGCTTTCGACAGGGGGGCAATCAGCCCCAGCATTTT

J gene: TRBJ2-7
V gene: TRBV29-1
D gene: TRBD2
clone size: many
CDR3 protein: CSVELAGGMYEQYF
CDR3 DNA: TGCAGCGTTGAACTAGCGGGAGGGATGTACGAGCAGTACTTC

J gene: TRBJ1-5
V gene: TRBV5-1
D gene: -
clone size: -
CDR3 protein: CASSLGEGLWQPQHF
CDR3 DNA: TGCGCCAGCAGCTTGGGAGAGGGGCTCTGGCAGCCCCAGCATTTT

J gene: TRBJ2-7
V gene: TRBV7-3
D gene: TRBD2
clone size: few
CDR3 protein: CASSLAGGPEEQYF
CDR3 DNA: TGTGCCAGCAGCTTGGCGGGAGGGCCGGAGGAGCAGTACTTC

J gene: TRBJ1-2
V gene: TRBV2
D gene: TRBD1
clone size: -
CDR3 protein: CASSAAGQRYGYTF
CDR3 DNA: TGTGCCAGCAGTGCGGCGGGACAGCGCTATGGCTACACCTTC

J gene: TRBJ1-2
V gene: TRBV9
D gene: TRBD1
clone size: many
CDR3 protein: CASSVPGQGHGYTF
CDR3 DNA: TGTGCCAGCAGCGTCCCGGGACAGGGACATGGCTACACCTTC

J gene: TRBJ1-1
V gene: TRBV19
D gene: -
clone size: many
CDR3 protein: CASSPFGTEAFF
CDR3 DNA: TGTGCCAGTAGTCCATTTGGGACCGAAGCTTTCTTT

J gene: TRBJ2-7
V gene: TRBV30
D gene: -
clone size: -
CDR3 protein: CAWKMGNEQYF
CDR3 DNA: TGTGCCTGGAAAATGGGAAACGAGCAGTACTTC

J gene: TRBJ2-7
V gene: TRBV2
D gene: -
clone size: few
CDR3 protein: CASSDTYYEQYF
CDR3 DNA: TGTGCCAGCAGTGACACCTACTACGAGCAGTACTTC

J gene: TRBJ1-6
V gene: TRBV12-3/TRBV12-4
D gene: -
clone size: -
CDR3 protein: CGSSLGGSPLHF
CDR3 DNA: TGTGGCAGCAGTTTAGGAGGTTCACCCCTCCACTTT

J gene: TRBJ1-1
V gene: TRBV20-1
D gene: TRBD1
clone size: many
CDR3 protein: CSARQGAVNTEAFF
CDR3 DNA: TGCAGTGCTCGCCAGGGGGCGGTGAACACTGAAGCTTTCTTT

J gene: TRBJ2-6
V gene: TRBV6-5
D gene: -
clone size: many
CDR3 protein: CASSYEGGGANVLTF
CDR3 DNA: TGTGCCAGCAGTTACGAGGGGGGAGGGGCCAACGTCCTGACTTTC

J gene: TRBJ1-1
V gene: TRBV20-1
D gene: TRBD1
clone size: many
CDR3 protein: CSASWTGTEAFF
CDR3 DNA: TGCAGTGCTAGCTGGACAGGGACTGAAGCTTTCTTT

J gene: TRBJ1-2
V gene: TRBV5-6
D gene: -
clone size: few
CDR3 protein: CASSLVGRGAGYTF
CDR3 DNA: TGTGCCAGCAGCTTGGTAGGGAGGGGTGCTGGCTACACCTTC

J gene: TRBJ1-1
V gene: TRBV2
D gene: -
clone size: -
CDR3 protein: CASERPPNTEAFF
CDR3 DNA: TGTGCCTCCGAGAGGCCACCGAACACTGAAGCTTTCTTT

J gene: TRBJ1-2
V gene: TRBV19
D gene: -
clone size: many
CDR3 protein: CASELPNYGYTF
CDR3 DNA: TGTGCCAGTGAGTTGCCTAACTATGGCTACACCTTC

J gene: TRBJ2-2
V gene: TRBV2
D gene: TRBD2
clone size: -
CDR3 protein: CASSAPRGGTGELFF
CDR3 DNA: TGTGCCAGCTCCGCGCCGCGGGGGGGGACCGGGGAGCTGTTTTTT

J gene: TRBJ2-7
V gene: TRBV10-3
D gene: -
clone size: -
CDR3 protein: CATGAMRGEQYF
CDR3 DNA: TGTGCCACCGGAGCGATGAGGGGCGAGCAGTACTTC

J gene: TRBJ1-5
V gene: TRBV2
D gene: -
clone size: many
CDR3 protein: CASMGGNNQPQHF
CDR3 DNA: TGTGCCAGCATGGGGGGGAATAATCAGCCCCAGCATTTT

J gene: TRBJ2-7
V gene: TRBV11-3
D gene: TRBD1
clone size: few
CDR3 protein: CASSGPSQGAAYEQYF
CDR3 DNA: TGTGCCAGCAGCGGGCCCTCGCAGGGGGCGGCCTACGAGCAGTACTTC